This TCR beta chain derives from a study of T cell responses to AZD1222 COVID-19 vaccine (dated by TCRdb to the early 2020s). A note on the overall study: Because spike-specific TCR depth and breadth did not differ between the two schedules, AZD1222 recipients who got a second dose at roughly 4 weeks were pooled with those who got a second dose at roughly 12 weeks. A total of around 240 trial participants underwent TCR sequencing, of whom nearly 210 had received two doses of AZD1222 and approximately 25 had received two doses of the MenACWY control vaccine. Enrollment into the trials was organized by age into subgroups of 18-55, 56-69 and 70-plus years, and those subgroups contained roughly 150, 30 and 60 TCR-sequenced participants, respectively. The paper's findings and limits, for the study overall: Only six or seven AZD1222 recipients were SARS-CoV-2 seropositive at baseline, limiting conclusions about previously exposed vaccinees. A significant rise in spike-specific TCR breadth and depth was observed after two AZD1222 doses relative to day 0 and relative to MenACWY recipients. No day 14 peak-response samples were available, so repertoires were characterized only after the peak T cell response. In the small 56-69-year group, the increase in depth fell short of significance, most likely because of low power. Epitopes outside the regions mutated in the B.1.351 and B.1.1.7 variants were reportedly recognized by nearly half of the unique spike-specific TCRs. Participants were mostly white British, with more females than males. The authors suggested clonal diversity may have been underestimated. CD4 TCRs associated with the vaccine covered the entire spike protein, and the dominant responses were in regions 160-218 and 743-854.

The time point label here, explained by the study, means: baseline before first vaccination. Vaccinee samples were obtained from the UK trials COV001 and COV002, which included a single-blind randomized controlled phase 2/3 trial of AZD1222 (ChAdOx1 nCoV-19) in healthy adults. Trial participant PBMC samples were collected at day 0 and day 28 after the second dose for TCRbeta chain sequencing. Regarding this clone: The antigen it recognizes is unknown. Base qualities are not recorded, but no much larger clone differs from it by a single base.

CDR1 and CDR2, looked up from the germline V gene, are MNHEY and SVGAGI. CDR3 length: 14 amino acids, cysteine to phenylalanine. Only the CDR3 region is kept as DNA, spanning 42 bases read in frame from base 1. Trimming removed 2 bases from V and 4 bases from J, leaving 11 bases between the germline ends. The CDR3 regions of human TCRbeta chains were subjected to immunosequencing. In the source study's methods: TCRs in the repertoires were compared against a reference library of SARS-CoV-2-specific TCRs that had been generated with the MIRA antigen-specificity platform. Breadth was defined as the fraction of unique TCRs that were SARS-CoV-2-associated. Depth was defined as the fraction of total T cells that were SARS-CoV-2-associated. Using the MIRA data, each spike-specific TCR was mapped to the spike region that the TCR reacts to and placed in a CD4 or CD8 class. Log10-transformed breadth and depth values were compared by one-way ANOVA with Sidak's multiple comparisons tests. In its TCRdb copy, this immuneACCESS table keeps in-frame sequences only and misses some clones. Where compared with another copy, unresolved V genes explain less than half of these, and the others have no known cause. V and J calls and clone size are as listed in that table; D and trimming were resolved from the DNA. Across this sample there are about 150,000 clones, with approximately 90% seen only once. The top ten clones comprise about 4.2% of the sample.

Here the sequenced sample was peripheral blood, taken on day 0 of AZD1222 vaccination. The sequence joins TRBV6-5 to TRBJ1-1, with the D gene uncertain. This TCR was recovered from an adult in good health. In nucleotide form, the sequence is TGTGCCAGCAGTTACGGACCGGTGGGCACTGAAGCTTTCTTT. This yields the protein CASSYGPVGTEAFF.